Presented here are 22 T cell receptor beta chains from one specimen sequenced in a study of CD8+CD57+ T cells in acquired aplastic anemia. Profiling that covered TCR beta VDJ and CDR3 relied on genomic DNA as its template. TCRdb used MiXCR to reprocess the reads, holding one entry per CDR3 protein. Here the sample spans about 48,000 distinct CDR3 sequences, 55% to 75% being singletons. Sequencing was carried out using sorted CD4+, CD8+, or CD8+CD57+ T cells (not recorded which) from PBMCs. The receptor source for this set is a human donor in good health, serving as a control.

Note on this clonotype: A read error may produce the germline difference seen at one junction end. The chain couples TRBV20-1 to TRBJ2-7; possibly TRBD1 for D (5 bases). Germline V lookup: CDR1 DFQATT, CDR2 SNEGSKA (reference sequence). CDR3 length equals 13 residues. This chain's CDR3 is CSALGPGSSEQYF. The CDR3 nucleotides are TGCAGTGCCCTCGGTCCAGGGTCCTCCGAGCAGTACTTC.

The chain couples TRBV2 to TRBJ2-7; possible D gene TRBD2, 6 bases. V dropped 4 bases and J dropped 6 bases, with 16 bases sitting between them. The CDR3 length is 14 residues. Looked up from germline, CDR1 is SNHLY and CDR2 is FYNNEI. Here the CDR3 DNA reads TGTGCCAGCAGTGTGGAGGGGCTCGGTGGCGAGCAGTACTTC. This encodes CASSVEGLGGEQYF.

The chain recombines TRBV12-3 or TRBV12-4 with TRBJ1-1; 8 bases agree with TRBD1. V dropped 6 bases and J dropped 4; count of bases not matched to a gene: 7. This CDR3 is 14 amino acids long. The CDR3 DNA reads TGTGCCAGCAGCCCTCAGGGGGCAGGCACTGAAGCTTTCTTT. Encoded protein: CASSPQGAGTEAFF.

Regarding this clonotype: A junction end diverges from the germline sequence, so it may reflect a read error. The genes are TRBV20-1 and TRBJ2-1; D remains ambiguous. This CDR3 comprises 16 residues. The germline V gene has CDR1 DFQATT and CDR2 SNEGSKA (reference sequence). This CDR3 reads CSASSVGWRTDDEQSF. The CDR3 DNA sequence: TGCAGTGCCAGCAGCGTAGGTTGGCGGACGGACGATGAGCAGTCCTTC.

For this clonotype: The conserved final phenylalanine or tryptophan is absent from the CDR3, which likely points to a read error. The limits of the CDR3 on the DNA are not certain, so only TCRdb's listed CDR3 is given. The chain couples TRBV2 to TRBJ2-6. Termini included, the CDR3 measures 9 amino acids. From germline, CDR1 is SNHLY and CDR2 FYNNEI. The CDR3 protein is CASSERWTS.

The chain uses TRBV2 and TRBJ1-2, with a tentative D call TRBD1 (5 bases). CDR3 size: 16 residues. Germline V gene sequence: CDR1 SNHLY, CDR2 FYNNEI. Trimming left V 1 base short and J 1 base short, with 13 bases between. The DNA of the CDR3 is TGTGCCAGCAGTGAAGGGGTGGGGGTCCTTAACTATGGCTACACCTTC. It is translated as CASSEGVGVLNYGYTF.

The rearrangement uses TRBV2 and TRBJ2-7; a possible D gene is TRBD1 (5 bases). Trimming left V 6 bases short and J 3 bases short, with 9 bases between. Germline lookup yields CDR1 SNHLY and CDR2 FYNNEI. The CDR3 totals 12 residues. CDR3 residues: CASRPDSYEQYF. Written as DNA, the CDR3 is TGTGCCAGCAGACCCGACAGCTACGAGCAGTACTTC.

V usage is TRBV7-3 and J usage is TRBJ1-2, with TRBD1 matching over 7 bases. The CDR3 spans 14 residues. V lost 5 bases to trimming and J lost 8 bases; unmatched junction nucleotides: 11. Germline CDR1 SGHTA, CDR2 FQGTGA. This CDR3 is CASSQDRDRRGYTF. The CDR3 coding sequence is TGTGCCAGCAGCCAAGATCGGGACAGAAGAGGCTACACCTTC. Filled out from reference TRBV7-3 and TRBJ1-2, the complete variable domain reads GAGVSQTPSNKVTEKGKYVELRCDPISGHTALYWYRQSLGQGPEFLIYFQGTGAADDSGLPNDRFFAVRPEGSVSTLKIQRTERGDSAVYLCASSQDRDRRGYTFGSGTRLTVV.

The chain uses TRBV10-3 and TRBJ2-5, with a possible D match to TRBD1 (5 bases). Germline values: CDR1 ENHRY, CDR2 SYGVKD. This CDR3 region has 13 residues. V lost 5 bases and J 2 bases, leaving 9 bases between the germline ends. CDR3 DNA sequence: TGTGCCATCAGTAGACAGCCACAAGAGACCCAGTACTTC. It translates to CAISRQPQETQYF.

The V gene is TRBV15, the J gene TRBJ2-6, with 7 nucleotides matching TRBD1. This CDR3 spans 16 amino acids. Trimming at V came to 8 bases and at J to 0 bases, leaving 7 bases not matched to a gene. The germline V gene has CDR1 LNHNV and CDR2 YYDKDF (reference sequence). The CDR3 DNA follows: TGTGCCACCGTGGGGACAGTATACTCTGGGGCCAACGTCCTGACTTTC. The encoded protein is CATVGTVYSGANVLTF.

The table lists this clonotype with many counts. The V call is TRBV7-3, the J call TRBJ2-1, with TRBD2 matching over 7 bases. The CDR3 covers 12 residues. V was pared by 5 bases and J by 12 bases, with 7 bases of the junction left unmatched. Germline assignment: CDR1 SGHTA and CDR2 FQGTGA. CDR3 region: CASSPGGYGQFF. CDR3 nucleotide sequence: TGTGCCAGCAGCCCGGGAGGCTATGGGCAGTTCTTC.

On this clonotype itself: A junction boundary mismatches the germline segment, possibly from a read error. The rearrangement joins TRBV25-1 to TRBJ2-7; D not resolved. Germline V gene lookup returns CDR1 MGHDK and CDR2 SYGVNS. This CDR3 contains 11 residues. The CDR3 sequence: CASGETYEQYF. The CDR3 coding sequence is TGTGCCAGCGGTGAAACCTACGAGCAGTACTTC.

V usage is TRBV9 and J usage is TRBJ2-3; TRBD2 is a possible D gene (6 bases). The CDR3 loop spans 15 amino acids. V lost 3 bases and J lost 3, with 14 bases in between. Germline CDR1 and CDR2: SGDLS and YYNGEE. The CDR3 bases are TGTGCCAGCAGCGCACTAGCTATCGGTACAGATACGCAGTATTTT. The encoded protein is CASSALAIGTDTQYF.

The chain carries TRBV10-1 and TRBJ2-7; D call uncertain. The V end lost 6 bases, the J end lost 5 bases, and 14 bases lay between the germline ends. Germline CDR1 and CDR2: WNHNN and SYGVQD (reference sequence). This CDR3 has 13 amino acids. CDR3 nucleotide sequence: TGCGCCAGCAGCCCCCCCATGGATCACGAGCAGTACTTC. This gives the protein CASSPPMDHEQYF.

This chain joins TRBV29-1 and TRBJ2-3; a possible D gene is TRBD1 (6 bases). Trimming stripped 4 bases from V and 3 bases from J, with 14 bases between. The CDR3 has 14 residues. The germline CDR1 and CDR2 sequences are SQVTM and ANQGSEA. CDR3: CSVARGSPTDTQYF. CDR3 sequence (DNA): TGCAGCGTTGCCAGGGGTAGTCCGACAGATACGCAGTATTTT.

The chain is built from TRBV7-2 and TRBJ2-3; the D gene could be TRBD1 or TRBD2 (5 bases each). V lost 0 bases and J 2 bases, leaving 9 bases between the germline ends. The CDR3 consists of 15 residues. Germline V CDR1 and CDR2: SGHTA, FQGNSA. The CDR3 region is CASSLAPGPTDTQYF. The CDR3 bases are TGTGCCAGCAGCTTAGCTCCGGGGCCCACAGATACGCAGTATTTT.

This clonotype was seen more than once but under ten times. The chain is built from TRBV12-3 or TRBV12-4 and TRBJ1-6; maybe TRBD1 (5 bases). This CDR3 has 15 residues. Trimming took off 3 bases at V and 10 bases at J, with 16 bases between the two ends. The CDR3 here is CASSFSLGVGSPLHF. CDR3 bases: TGTGCCAGCAGTTTTAGTTTAGGGGTGGGATCACCCCTCCACTTT.

CDR3 in amino acids: CASSVVGFDRGETYEQYF. DNA for the CDR3: TGTGCCAGCAGCGTTGTTGGTTTCGACAGGGGCGAAACCTACGAGCAGTACTTC. The chain combines TRBV9 with TRBJ2-7; 8 bases line up with TRBD1. Germline V gene lookup returns CDR1 SGDLS and CDR2 YYNGEE. The CDR3 runs to 18 residues. J lost 2 bases, V lost 2 bases, and 15 bases had no gene match.

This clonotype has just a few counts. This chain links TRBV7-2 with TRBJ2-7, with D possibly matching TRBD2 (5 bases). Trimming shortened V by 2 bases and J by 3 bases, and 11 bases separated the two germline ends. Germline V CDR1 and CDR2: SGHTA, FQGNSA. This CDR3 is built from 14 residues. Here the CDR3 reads CASSLNRGFYEQYF. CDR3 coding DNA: TGTGCCAGCAGCTTAAATAGAGGGTTCTACGAGCAGTACTTC.

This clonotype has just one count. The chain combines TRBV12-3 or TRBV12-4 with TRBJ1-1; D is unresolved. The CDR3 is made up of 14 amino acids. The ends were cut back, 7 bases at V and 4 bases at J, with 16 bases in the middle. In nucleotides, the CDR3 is TGTGCCAGCACCGAGGGAGGGATCGGCACTGAAGCTTTCTTT. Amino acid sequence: CASTEGGIGTEAFF.

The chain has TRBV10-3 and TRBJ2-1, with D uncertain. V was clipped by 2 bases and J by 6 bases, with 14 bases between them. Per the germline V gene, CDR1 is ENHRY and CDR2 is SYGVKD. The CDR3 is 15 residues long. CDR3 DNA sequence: TGTGCCATCAGTGAGGAACTGACGGCGGTCAATGAGCAGTTCTTC. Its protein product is CAISEELTAVNEQFF.

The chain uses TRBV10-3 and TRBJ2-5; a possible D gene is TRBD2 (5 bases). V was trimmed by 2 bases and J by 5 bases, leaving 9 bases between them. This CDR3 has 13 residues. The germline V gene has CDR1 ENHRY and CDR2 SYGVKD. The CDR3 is CAISERGEETQYF. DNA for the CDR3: TGTGCCATCAGTGAGCGGGGAGAGGAGACCCAGTACTTC.